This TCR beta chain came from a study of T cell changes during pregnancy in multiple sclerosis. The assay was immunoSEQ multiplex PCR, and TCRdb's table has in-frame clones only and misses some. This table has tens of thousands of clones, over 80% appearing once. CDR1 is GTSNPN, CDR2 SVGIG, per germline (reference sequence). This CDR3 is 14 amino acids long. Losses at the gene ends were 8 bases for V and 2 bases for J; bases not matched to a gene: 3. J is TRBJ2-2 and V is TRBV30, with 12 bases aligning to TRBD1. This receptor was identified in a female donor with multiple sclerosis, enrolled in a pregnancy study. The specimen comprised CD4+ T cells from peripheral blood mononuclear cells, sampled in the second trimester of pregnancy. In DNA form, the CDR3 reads TGTGCCCGGGGACAGGGGGCTAACACCGGGGAGCTGTTTTTT. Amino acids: CARGQGANTGELFF.